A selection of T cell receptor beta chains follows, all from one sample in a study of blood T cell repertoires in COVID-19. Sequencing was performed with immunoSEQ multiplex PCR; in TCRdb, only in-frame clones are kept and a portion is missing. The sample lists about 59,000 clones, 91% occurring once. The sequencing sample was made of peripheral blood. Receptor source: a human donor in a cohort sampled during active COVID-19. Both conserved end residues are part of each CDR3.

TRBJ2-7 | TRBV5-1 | CASSSGGTSYEQYF
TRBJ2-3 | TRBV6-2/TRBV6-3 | CASSYGAGADTQYF
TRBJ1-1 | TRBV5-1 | CASSLEQGAEAFF
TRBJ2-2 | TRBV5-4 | CASSLMGSPAELFF
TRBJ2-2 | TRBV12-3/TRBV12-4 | CASGDRWTGELFF
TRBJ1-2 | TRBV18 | CASSPAGQGFGGYTF
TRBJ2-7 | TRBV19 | CASSPGTGPYEQYF
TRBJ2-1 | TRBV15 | CATSRGGTSIYEQFF
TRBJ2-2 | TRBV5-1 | CASSFAGGYDTGELFF
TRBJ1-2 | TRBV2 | CASSEGPGANYGYTF
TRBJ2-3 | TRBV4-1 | CASSQRGTGGTDTQYF
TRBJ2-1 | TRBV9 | CASSVAGLAGFNEQFF
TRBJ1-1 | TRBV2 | CASSTIQGKGVAFF
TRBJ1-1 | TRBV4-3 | CASSYGTGLENTEAFF
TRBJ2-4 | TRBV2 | CASATRLNQVKNIQYF
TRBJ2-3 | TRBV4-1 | CASSQASGSPDTQYF
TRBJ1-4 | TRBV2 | CASRAWTGSTNEKLFF
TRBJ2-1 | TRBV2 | CASSLTDEQFF
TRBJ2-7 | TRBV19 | CASSLQSVGYEQYF
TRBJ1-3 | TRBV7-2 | CASSSLGQASGNTIYF
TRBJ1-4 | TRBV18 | CASSWTATNEKLFF
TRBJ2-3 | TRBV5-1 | CASSLAADTQYF
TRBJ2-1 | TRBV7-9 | CASSLRGGLPYNEQFF